In its sample, the clone carrying this T cell receptor beta chain was seen a few times. This entry belongs to a study of regulatory T cells in long-lasting Graves disease. Time point in this sample: newly diagnosed GD, antithyroid drugs for less than 3 months. Isolated PBMC RNA provided the starting material for the TCR library. In building TCR beta libraries, iRepertoire HTBI primers were used together with Arm-PCR of CDR3 regions. One entry per CDR3 protein, called by TCRdb with MiXCR from the multiplex PCR reads. The sample lists over 500,000 distinct CDR3 sequences, approximately 15% seen once, with around 19% in the top ten. The CDR3 is made up of 15 amino acids. V lost 3 bases and J lost 7; bases outside the gene matches: 11. CDR1 is KGHSH, CDR2 LQKENI, per germline. The same data also contributed to another study, on T cells in Graves' hyperthyroidism and ophthalmopathy.

The clonotype was recovered from a woman aged 25 to 39 with Graves disease. Sequences were derived from peripheral blood mononuclear cells (PBMCs), sampled at new diagnosis, from a patient treated with antithyroid drugs. This chain uses TRBV18 with TRBJ2-7; 8 bases are shared with TRBD2. The CDR3 nucleotides are TGTGCCAGCTCACCCGGTGGGACTAGTGCAAGGGAGCAGTACTTC. Amino acids: CASSPGGTSAREQYF.